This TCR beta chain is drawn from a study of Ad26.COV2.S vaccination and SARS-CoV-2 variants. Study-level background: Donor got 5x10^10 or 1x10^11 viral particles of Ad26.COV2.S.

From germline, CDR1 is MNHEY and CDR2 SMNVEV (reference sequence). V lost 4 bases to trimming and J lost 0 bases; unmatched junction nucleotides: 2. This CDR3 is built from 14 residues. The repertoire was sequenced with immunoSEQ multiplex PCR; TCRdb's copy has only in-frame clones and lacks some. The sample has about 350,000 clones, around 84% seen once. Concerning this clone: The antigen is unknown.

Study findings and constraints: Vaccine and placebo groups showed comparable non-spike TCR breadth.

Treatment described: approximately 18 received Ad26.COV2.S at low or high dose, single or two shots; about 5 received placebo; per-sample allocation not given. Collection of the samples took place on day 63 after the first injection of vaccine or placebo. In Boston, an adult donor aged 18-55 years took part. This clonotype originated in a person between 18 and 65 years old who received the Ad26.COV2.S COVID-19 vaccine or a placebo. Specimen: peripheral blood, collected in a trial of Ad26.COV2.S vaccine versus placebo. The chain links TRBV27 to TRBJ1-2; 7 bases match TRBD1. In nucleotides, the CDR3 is TGTGCCAGCAGTTACGGGACAGCTAACTATGGCTACACCTTC. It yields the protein CASSYGTANYGYTF.